The TCR beta chain described here comes from a study of T-cell memory formation after mild COVID-19. From the 5' RACE reads, TCRdb called clonotypes with MiXCR, one entry per CDR3 protein. The repertoire holds about 560,000 distinct CDR3 sequences, with around a sixth as singletons. The V gene's germline CDR1 is MNHEY and CDR2 SMNVEV (reference sequence). With 4 bases removed from V and 0 bases from J, the gap between germline ends came to 13 bases. This CDR3 contains 15 residues. This sequence was found in an adult woman who had mild COVID-19 (a few samples of this study predate the infection). Cell type and time point are not known. The chain couples TRBV27 to TRBJ2-7; D uncertain. Sample: PBMCs or a T cell subset sorted from them (not recorded which). The CDR3 region is CASSYSPSSSYEQYF. DNA for the CDR3: TGTGCCAGCAGTTACAGCCCGTCGAGCTCCTACGAGCAGTACTTC.